This TCR beta chain was obtained from a study of cytomegalovirus exposure and HLA in healthy donors. Study-level findings and limits: Trimming of TCR beta V- and J-genes showed a link, identified in a later analysis, to a missense DCLRE1C variant.

Germline CDR1 SGHRS, CDR2 YFSETQ. The CDR3 runs to 14 residues. Trimming at V came to 7 bases and at J to 7 bases, leaving 11 bases not matched to a gene. Amplification used 60 Vbeta primers and 13 Jbeta primers. Sequencing used immunoSEQ multiplex PCR; TCRdb keeps in-frame clones, though not all of them. The sample holds approximately 180,000 clones, approximately 85% seen once. A word on this clone: The antigen remains undetermined.

The V and J genes are TRBV5-1 and TRBJ2-1, with TRBD1 identical over 7 bases. This TCR came from a man younger than 35 in good health and CMV-seronegative. Sequencing was performed on PBMCs. Here the CDR3 reads CASRLVTGMNEQFF. In nucleotides, the CDR3 is TGCGCCAGCCGCCTAGTGACAGGGATGAATGAGCAGTTCTTC.